This T cell receptor (beta chain) originates from a study of radiotherapy plus CTLA-4 blockade in lung cancer. Study at large: Objective responses arose in 15% to 20% of patients, and around 32% experienced disease control. Study-wide findings and caveats: Radiotherapy was combined with ipilimumab, and tumor-derived TCR clones then expanded in blood. According to reports, early shifts in blood T cell clones, alongside interferon-beta, forecast response most accurately.

About this clone: The target antigen is unknown.

The protocol was immunoSEQ multiplex PCR, while the TCRdb copy is restricted to in-frame clones and leaves out a portion. This table has about 81,000 clones, about 78% appearing once. Patients with chemo-refractory metastatic non-small-cell lung cancer received focal radiation plus CTLA-4 blockade with ipilimumab. This CDR3 is built from 13 residues. CDR1 is SQVTM, CDR2 ANQGSEA, per germline. The source was peripheral blood, collected from a patient treated with radiotherapy plus ipilimumab. This rearrangement joins TRBV29-1 to TRBJ2-6, with unresolved D. This TCR came from a human donor with non-small cell lung cancer that progressed on radiotherapy plus ipilimumab. Here the CDR3 DNA reads TGCAGTGCTTGGACGTCTGGGGCCAACGTCCTGACTTTC. Protein: CSAWTSGANVLTF.